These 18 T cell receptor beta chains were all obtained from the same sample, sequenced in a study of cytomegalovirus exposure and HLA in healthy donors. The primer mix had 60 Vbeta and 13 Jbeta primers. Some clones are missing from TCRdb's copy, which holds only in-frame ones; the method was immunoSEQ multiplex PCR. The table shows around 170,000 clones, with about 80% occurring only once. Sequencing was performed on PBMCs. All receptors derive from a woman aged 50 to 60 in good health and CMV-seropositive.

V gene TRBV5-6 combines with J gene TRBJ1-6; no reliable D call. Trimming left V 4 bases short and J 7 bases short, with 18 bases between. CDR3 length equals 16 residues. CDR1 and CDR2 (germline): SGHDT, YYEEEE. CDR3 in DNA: TGTGCCAGCAGCCCCACGACACCACTTGGGAATTCACCCCTCCACTTT. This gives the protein CASSPTTPLGNSPLHF.

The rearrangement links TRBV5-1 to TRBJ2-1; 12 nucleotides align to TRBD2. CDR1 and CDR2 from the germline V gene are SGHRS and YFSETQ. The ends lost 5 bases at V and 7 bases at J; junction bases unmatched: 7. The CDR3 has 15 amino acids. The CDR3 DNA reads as TGCGCCAGCAGGGACCTAGCGGGGGGGCGGAATGAGCAGTTCTTC. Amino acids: CASRDLAGGRNEQFF.

CDR3 DNA: TGCGCCAGCAGCCCACCAGGATTAGCCAAAAACATTCAGTACTTC. The encoded protein is CASSPPGLAKNIQYF. The chain is built from TRBV5-1 and TRBJ2-4, with D uncertain. The CDR3 has 15 residues. The V and J ends lost 4 bases and 0 bases respectively, with 11 bases between them. Germline V gene lookup returns CDR1 SGHRS and CDR2 YFSETQ.

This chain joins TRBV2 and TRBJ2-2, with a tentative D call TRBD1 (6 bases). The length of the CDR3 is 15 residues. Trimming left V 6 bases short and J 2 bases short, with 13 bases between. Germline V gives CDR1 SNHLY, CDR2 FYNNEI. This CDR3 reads CASRGGQRNTGELFF. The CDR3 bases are TGTGCCAGCAGAGGTGGACAGAGAAACACCGGGGAGCTGTTTTTT.

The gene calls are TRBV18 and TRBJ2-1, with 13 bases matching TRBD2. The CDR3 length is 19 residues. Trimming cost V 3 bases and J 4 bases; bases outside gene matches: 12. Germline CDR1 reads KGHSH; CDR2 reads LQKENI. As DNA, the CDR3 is TGTGCCAGCTCACCGGATGGGGGACTAGCGGGGCTCTTATACAATGAGCAGTTCTTC. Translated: CASSPDGGLAGLLYNEQFF.

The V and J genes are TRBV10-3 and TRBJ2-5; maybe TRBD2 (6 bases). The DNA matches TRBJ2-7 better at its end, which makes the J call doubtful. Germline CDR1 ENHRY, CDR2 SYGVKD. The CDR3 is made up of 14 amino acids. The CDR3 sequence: CAISEFRGGYEQYF. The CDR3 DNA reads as TGTGCCATCAGTGAGTTTAGGGGAGGCTACGAGCAGTACTTC.

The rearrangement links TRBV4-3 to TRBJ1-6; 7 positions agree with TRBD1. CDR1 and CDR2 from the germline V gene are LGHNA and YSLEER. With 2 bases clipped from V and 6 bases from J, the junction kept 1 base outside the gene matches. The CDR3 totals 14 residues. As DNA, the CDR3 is TGCGCCAGCAGCCAAACAGGGGTTAATTCACCCCTCCACTTT. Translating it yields CASSQTGVNSPLHF.

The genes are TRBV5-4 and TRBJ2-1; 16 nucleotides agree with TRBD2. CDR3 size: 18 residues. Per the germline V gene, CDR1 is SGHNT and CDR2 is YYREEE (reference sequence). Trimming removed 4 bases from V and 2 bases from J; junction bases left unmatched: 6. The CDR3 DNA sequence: TGTGCCAGCAGCACGGGGACTAGCGGGGGGGCCCCCTACAATGAGCAGTTCTTC. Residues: CASSTGTSGGAPYNEQFF.

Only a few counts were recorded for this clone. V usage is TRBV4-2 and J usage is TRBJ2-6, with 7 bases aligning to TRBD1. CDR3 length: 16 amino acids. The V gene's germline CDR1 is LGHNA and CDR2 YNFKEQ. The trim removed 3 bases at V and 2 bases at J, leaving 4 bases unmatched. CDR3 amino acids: CASSQPQGTGANVLTF. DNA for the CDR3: TGTGCCAGCAGCCAGCCACAGGGGACTGGGGCCAACGTCCTGACTTTC.

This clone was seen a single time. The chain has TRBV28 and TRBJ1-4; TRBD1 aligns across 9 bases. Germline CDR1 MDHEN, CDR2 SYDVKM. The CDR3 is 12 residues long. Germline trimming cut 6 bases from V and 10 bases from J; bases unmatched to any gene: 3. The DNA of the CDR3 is TGTGCCAGCAGGACAGGGGGGGGAAAACTGTTTTTT. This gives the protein CASRTGGGKLFF.

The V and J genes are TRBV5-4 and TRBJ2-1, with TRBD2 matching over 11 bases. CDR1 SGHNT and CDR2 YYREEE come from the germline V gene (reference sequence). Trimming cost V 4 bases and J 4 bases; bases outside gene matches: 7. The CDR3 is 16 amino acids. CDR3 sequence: CASSLSGGAPYNEQFF. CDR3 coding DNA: TGTGCCAGCAGCCTTAGCGGGGGGGCCCCTTACAATGAGCAGTTCTTC.

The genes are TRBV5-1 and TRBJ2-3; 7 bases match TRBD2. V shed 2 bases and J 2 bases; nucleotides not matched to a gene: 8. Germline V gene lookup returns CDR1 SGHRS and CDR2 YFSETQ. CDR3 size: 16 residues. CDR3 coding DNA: TGCGCCAGCAGCTTAAGCGGAGCGGGGCTCACAGATACGCAGTATTTT. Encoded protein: CASSLSGAGLTDTQYF. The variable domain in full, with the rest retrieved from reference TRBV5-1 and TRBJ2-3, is KAGVTQTPRYLIKTRGQQVTLSCSPISGHRSVSWYQQTPGQGLQFLFEYFSETQRNKGNFPGRFSGRQFSNSRSEMNVSTLELGDSALYLCASSLSGAGLTDTQYFGPGTRLTVL.

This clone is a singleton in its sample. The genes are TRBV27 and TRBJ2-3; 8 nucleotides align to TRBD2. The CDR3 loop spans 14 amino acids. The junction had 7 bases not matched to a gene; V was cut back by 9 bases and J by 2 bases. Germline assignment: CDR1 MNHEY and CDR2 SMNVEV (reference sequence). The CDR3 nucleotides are TGTGCCAGTCGCCGCGGGGGGTCCACAGATACGCAGTATTTT. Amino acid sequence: CASRRGGSTDTQYF.

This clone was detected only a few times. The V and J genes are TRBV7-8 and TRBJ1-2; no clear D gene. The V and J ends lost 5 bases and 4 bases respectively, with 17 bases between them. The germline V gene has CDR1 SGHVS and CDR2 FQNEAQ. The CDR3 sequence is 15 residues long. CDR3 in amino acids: CASSPRPQAGYGYTF. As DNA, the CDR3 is TGTGCCAGCAGCCCCCGTCCTCAAGCGGGCTATGGCTACACCTTC.

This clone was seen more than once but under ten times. CDR3 sequence: CASTRRTGLYEQYF. CDR3 DNA: TGTGCCAGCACTAGACGGACAGGCCTCTACGAGCAGTACTTC. This chain connects TRBV6-5 to TRBJ2-7, with TRBD1 identical over 7 bases. In germline, CDR1 is MNHEY, CDR2 SVGAGI. The length of the CDR3 is 14 residues. V lost 7 bases, J lost 3 bases, and 9 bases stayed unmatched.

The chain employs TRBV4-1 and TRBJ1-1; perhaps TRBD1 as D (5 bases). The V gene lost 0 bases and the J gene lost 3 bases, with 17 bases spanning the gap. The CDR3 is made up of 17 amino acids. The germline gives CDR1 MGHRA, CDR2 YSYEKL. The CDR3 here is CASSQDSLTPGDTEAFF. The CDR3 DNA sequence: TGCGCCAGCAGCCAAGATTCATTGACACCGGGGGACACTGAAGCTTTCTTT.

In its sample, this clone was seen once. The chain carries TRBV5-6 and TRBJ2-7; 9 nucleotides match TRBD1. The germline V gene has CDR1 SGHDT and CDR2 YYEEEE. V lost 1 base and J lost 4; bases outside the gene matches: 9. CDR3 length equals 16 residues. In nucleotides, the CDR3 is TGTGCCAGCAGCTTGACTGGACAGGGGCGAATATACGAGCAGTACTTC. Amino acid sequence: CASSLTGQGRIYEQYF.

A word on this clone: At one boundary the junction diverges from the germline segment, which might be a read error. CDR3 region: CSSSPRGSVTEAFF. DNA for the CDR3: TGTTCCAGCAGTCCCAGGGGGTCGGTCACTGAAGCTTTCTTT. This sequence joins TRBV7-9 and TRBJ1-1, with 7 bases aligning to TRBD1. Germline lookup yields CDR1 SEHNR and CDR2 FQNEAQ (reference sequence). CDR3 length equals 14 residues.